A single sample is the source of the 8 T cell receptor beta chains below, sequenced in a study of T cells after yellow fever vaccination. TCRdb reprocessed the 5' RACE reads via MiXCR and lists one record per CDR3 protein. The repertoire holds 120,000 to 150,000 distinct CDR3 sequences, with 7% to 9% as singletons. The sample in question was CD4+ T cells sorted from PBMCs, obtained 5 days after the yellow fever booster vaccination. The receptor set was obtained from a man aged 30-40 years who received the YFV17D yellow fever vaccine.

In its sample, this clonotype was seen many times. CDR3 protein: CASSRLLADSYNEQFF. The CDR3 DNA is TGCGCCAGCAGCCGATTACTAGCGGACTCCTACAATGAGCAGTTCTTC. This sequence joins TRBV4-3 and TRBJ2-1, with 8 bases fitting TRBD2. The germline V gene has CDR1 LGHNA and CDR2 YSLEER. V shed 4 bases, J shed 0 bases, and the junction held 5 bases outside the gene matches. This CDR3 has 16 residues.

A word on this clonotype: This may be a read error, as it is one base from a much larger clone. The V call is TRBV5-6, the J call TRBJ2-3, with 8 positions matching TRBD2. The germline CDR1 and CDR2 sequences are SGHDT and YYEEEE. The CDR3 is 15 residues long. Trimming removed 2 bases from V and 6 bases from J; junction bases left unmatched: 8. For the CDR3, the DNA is TGTGCCAGCAGCTTCCGACGAGCGGGAGCGGATACGCAGTATTTT. This encodes CASSFRRAGADTQYF.

Of note for this clonotype: Mismatch with germline at one junction end may stem from a read error. This chain uses TRBV7-2 with TRBJ2-1, with D possibly being TRBD2 (5 bases). The CDR3 has 12 amino acids. Germline CDR1 is SGHTA and CDR2 is FQGNSA. The CDR3 sequence: CASSSDWAAGVF. The CDR3 nucleotides read TGTGCCAGCAGCTCGGACTGGGCGGCCGGGGTCTTC.

This chain joins TRBV29-1 and TRBJ1-1, with 10 bases aligning to TRBD1. The germline gives CDR1 SQVTM, CDR2 ANQGSEA. CDR3 size: 16 residues. The ends lost 7 bases at V and 4 bases at J; junction bases unmatched: 15. Here the CDR3 reads CSASSDRGVRGTEAFF. Written as DNA, the CDR3 is TGCAGCGCGTCTTCGGACAGGGGGGTTCGTGGCACTGAAGCTTTCTTT.

This clonotype was counted many times. V usage is TRBV29-1 and J usage is TRBJ2-1; possibly TRBD1 for D (5 bases). Germline CDR1 and CDR2: SQVTM and ANQGSEA. This CDR3 is built from 14 residues. Trimming cost V 4 bases and J 6 bases, with 16 bases left between them. The CDR3 DNA is TGCAGCGTTGCCTCAAGACAGAGGTCCAATGAGCAGTTCTTC. This codes for CSVASRQRSNEQFF.

This clonotype has ten or more counts. The CDR3 bases are TGCAGTTGCCGGGACCAAACCTACGAGCAGTACTTC. This codes for CSCRDQTYEQYF. The V call is TRBV20-1, the J call TRBJ2-7; the D gene could be TRBD1 or TRBD2 (5 bases each). The germline V gene has CDR1 DFQATT and CDR2 SNEGSKA (reference sequence). The CDR3 extends over 12 amino acids. V was clipped by 8 bases and J by 2 bases, with 13 bases between them.

The gene calls are TRBV20-1 and TRBJ2-6; D gene unclear. The germline V gene encodes CDR1 DFQATT and CDR2 SNEGSKA (reference sequence). Trimming pared 6 bases from V and 0 bases from J, leaving 6 bases between. CDR3 size: 13 residues. The CDR3 is CSAPVSGANVLTF. The DNA for the CDR3 is TGCAGTGCCCCCGTCTCTGGGGCCAACGTCCTGACTTTC.

Ten or more counts support this clonotype. This chain links TRBV7-9 with TRBJ2-7, with 8 bases identical to TRBD1. Germline CDR1 reads SEHNR; CDR2 reads FQNEAQ (reference sequence). The CDR3 loop spans 15 amino acids. V dropped 5 bases and J dropped 3; count of bases not matched to a gene: 9. DNA of the CDR3: TGTGCCAGCAGCAAAAATCAGGGGGCTAGCTACGAGCAGTACTTC. It yields the protein CASSKNQGASYEQYF.